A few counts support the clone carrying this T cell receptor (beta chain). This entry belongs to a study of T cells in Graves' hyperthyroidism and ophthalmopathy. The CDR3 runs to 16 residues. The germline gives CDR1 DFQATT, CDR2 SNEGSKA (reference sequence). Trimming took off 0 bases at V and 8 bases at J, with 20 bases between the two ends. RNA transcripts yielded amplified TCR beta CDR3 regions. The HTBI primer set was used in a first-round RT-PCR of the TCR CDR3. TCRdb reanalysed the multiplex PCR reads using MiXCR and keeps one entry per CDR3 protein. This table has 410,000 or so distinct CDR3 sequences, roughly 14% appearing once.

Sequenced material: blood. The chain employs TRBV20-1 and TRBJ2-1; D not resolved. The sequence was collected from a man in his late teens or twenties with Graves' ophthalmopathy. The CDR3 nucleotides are TGCAGTGCTAGAGATCATTTCGGTGGGGATACGGATGAGCAGTTCTTC. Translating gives CSARDHFGGDTDEQFF.